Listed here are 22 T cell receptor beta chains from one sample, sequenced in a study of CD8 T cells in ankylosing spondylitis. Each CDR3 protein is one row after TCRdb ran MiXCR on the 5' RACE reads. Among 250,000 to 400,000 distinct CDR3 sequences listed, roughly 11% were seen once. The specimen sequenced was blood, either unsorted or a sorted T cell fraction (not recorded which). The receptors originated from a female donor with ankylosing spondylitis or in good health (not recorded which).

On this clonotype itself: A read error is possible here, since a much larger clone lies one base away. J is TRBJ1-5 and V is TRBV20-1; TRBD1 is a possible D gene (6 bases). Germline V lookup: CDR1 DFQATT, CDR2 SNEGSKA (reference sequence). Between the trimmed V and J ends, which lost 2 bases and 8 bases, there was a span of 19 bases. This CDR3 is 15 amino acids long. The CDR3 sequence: CSARPGTKGGEPQHF. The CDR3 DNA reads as TGCAGTGCTAGACCCGGGACAAAGGGGGGGGAGCCCCAGCATTTT.

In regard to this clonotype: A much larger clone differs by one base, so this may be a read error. As DNA, the CDR3 is TGCGCCAGCAGCACTCCTAGCGGGGGGGCCAATGAGCAGTTCTTC. Translating it yields CASSTPSGGANEQFF. The rearrangement links TRBV5-1 to TRBJ2-1; 12 bases are a match to TRBD2. Germline loops: CDR1 SGHRS, CDR2 YFSETQ. The CDR3 is 15 residues long. V lost 4 bases and J lost 6; bases outside the gene matches: 5.

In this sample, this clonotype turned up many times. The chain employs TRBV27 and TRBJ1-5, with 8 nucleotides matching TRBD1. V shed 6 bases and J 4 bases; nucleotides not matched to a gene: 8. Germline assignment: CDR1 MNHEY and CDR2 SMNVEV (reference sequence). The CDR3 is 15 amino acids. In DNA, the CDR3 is TGTGCCAGCAGACCCGGACAGGGAGATAATCAGCCCCAGCATTTT. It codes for CASRPGQGDNQPQHF.

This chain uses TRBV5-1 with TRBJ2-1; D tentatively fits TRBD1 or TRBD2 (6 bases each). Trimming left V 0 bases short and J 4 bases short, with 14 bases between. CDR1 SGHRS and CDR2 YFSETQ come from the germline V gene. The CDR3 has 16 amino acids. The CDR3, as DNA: TGCGCCAGCAGCTTGGGGTCGGGGGCCGAGTACAATGAGCAGTTCTTC. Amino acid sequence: CASSLGSGAEYNEQFF. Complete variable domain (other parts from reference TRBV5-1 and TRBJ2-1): KAGVTQTPRYLIKTRGQQVTLSCSPISGHRSVSWYQQTPGQGLQFLFEYFSETQRNKGNFPGRFSGRQFSNSRSEMNVSTLELGDSALYLCASSLGSGAEYNEQFFGPGTRLTVL.

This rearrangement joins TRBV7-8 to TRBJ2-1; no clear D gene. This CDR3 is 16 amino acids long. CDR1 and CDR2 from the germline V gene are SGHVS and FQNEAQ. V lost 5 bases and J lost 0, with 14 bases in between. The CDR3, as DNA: TGTGCCAGCAGCCTTTTACTCATTAACTCCTACAATGAGCAGTTCTTC. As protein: CASSLLLINSYNEQFF.

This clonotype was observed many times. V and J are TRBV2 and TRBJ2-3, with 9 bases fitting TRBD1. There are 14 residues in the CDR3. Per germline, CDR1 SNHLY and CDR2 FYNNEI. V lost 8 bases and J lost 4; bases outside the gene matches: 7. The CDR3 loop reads CASVPGQGPDTQYF. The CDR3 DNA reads TGTGCCAGCGTTCCGGGACAGGGTCCAGATACGCAGTATTTT.

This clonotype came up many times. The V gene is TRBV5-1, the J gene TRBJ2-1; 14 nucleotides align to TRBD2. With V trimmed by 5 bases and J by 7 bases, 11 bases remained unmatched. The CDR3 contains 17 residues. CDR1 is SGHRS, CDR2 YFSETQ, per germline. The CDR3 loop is CASSLAPGTSGSNEQFF. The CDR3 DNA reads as TGCGCCAGCAGTCTTGCCCCCGGGACTAGCGGGAGTAATGAGCAGTTCTTC.

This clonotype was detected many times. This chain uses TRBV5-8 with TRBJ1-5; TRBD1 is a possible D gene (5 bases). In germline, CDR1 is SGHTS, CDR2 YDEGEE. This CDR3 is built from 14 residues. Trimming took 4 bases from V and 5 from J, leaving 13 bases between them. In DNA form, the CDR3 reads TGTGCCAGCAGCGGGACGGGGGTCGATCAGCCCCAGCATTTT. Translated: CASSGTGVDQPQHF.

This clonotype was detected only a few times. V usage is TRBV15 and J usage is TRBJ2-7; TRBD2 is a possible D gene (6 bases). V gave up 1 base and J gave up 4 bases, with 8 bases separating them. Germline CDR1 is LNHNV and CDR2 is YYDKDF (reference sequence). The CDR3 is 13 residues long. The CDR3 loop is CATSRGGLYEQYF. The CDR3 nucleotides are TGTGCCACCAGCAGAGGAGGACTATACGAGCAGTACTTC.

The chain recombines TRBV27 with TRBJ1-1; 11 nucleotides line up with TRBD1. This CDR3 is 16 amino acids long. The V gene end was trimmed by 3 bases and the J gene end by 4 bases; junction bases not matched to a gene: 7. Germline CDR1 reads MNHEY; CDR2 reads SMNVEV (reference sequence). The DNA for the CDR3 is TGTGCCAGCAGTTTGGGGACAGGGGGTAGGGGCACTGAAGCTTTCTTT. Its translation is CASSLGTGGRGTEAFF.

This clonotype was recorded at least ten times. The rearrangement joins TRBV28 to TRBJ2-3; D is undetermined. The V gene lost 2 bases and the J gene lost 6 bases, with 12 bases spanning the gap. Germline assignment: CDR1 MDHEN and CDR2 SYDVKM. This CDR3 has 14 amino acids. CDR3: CASSLNGPWDTQYF. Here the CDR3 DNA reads TGTGCCAGCAGTTTAAATGGGCCGTGGGATACGCAGTATTTT.

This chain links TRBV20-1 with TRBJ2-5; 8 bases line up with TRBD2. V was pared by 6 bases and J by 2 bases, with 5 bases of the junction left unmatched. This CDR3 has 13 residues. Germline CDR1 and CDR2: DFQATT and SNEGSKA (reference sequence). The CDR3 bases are TGCAGTGCCCCGACTAGCGCTCAAGAGACCCAGTACTTC. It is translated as CSAPTSAQETQYF.

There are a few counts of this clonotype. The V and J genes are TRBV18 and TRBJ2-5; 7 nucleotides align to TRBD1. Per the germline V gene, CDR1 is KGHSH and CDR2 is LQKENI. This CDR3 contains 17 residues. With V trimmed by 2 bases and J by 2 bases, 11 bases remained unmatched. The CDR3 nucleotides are TGTGCCAGCTCACCAGGCTTGAGACAGGGATTACAAGAGACCCAGTACTTC. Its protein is CASSPGLRQGLQETQYF.

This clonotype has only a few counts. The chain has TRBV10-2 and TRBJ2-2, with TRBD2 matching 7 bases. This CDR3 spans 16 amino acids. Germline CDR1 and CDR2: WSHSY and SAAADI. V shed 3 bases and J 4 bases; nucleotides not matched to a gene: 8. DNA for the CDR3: TGCGCCAGCAGTGACCCCTTCCGGGAGGTCACCGGGGAGCTGTTTTTT. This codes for CASSDPFREVTGELFF.

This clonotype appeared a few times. The CDR3 nucleotides read TGTGCCAGCAGATTGGACTCCCAGGGATGGAATTCACCCCTCCACTTT. Encoded protein: CASRLDSQGWNSPLHF. The rearrangement joins TRBV27 to TRBJ1-6; D may be TRBD1 (5 bases). V lost 6 bases, J lost 7 bases, and 19 bases lay in between. Germline CDR1 reads MNHEY; CDR2 reads SMNVEV (reference sequence). The CDR3 contains 16 residues.

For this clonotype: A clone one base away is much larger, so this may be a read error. The CDR3 nucleotides are TGCAGCGAAAGCGGGAGCACAGATACGCCGTATTTT. Amino acid sequence: CSESGSTDTPYF. This chain uses TRBV20-1 with TRBJ2-3; TRBD2 agrees at 8 bases. From germline, CDR1 is DFQATT and CDR2 SNEGSKA (reference sequence). The CDR3 runs 12 residues.

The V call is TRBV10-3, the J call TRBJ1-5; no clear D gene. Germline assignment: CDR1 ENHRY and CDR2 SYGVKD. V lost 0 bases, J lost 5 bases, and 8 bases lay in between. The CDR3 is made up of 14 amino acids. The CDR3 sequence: CAISESGYHQPQHF. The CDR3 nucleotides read TGTGCCATCAGTGAGTCGGGATATCATCAGCCCCAGCATTTT.

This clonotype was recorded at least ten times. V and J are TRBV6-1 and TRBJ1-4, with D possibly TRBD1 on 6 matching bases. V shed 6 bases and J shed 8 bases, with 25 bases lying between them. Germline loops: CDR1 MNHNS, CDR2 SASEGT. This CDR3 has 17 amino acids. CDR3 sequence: CASRPWKARDMSEKLFF. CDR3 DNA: TGTGCCAGCAGGCCGTGGAAAGCTCGGGACATGTCCGAAAAACTGTTTTTT.

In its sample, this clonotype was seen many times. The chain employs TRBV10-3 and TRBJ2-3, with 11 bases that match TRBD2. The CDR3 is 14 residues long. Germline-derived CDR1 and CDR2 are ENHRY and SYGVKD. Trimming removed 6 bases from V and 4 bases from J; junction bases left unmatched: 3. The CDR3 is CAISLLAGADTQYF. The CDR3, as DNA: TGTGCCATCAGCCTACTAGCGGGAGCAGATACGCAGTATTTT.

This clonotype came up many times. The CDR3 spells CASSEWQGGETQYF. CDR3 DNA: TGTGCCAGCAGTGAGTGGCAGGGAGGAGAGACCCAGTACTTC. The gene calls are TRBV6-1 and TRBJ2-5; D perhaps matches TRBD2 (6 bases). This CDR3 is 14 amino acids long. V was cut by 3 bases and J by 4 bases, with 12 bases left in between. Germline CDR1 MNHNS, CDR2 SASEGT.

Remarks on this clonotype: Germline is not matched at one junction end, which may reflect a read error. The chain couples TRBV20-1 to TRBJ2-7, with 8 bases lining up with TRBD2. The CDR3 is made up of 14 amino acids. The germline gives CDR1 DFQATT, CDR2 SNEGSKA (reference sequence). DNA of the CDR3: TGCAGTGCTTCGAGCGGGAGTGGCTCCAACGAGCAGTACTTC. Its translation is CSASSGSGSNEQYF.

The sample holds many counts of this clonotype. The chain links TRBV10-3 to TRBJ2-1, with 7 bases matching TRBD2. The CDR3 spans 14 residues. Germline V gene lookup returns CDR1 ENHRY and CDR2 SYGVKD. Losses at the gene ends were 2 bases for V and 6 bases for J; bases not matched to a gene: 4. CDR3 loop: CAISEGTSANEQFF. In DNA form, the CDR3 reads TGTGCCATCAGTGAGGGAACTAGCGCCAATGAGCAGTTCTTC.